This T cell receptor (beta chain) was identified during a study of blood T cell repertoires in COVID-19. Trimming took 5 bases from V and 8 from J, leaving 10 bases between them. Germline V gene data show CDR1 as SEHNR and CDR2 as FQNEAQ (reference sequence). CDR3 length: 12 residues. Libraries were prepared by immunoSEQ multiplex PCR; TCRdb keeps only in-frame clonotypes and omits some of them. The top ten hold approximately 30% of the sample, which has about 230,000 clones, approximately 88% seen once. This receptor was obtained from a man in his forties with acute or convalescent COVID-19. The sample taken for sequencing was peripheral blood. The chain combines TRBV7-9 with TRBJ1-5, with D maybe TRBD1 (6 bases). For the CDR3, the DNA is TGTGCCAGCAGCGAGAACAGGGAGCCCCAGCATTTT. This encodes CASSENREPQHF.